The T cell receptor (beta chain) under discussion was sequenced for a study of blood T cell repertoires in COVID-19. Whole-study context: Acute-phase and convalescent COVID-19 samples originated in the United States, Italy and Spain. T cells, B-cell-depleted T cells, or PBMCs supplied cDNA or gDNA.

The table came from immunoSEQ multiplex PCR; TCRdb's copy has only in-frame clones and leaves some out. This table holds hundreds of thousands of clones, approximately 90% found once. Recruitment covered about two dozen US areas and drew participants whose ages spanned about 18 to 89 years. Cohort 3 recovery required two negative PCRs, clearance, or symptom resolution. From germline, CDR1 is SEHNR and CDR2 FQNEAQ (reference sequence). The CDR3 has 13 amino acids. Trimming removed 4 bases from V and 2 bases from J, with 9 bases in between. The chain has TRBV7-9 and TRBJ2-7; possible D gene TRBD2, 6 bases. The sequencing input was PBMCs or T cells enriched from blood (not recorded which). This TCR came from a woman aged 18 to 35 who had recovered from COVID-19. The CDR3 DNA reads TGTGCCAGCAGCTCCGGGGGAGCCTACGAGCAGTACTTC. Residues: CASSSGGAYEQYF.